Given below is one T cell receptor (beta chain) in context. This record belongs to a study of PD-L1 blockade in urothelial cancer. The CDR3 sequence is 16 residues long. Germline CDR1 is MDHEN and CDR2 is SYDVKM. With V trimmed by 7 bases and J by 0 bases, 4 bases remained unmatched. The time point here: pretreatment peripheral blood. Sequenced by immunoSEQ multiplex PCR; TCRdb stores in-frame clones only, minus some. The table lists under 70,000 clones, 80% to 90% of them singletons. This chain connects TRBV28 to TRBJ2-2, with 11 bases aligning to TRBD2. The receptor was derived from a man aged 65 to 85 with urothelial cancer. The material was PBMCs, obtained around atezolizumab (anti-PD-L1) treatment. CDR3 residues: CASTGLAGPNTGELFF. The CDR3 DNA reads TGTGCCAGCACCGGACTAGCGGGTCCGAACACCGGGGAGCTGTTTTTT.